This TCR beta chain emerged from a study of beta chain features in type 1 diabetes. Whole-study findings and limits: Researchers cautioned that cDNA sequencing could over-represent cells with high TCR expression. Comparison showed that naive, central memory and Treg TCRB repertoires appeared more similar among patients than among healthy donors.

TCRB transcripts that were expressed got sequenced, as all of the isolated RNA had been reverse transcribed. Generated by immunoSEQ multiplex PCR, the TCRdb table keeps only in-frame clones and is missing some. The sample comprises about 270,000 clones, about 14% of which are singletons, and about 0.027% rests with the top ten. This clone was found a few times. Antigen: not known. Germline is not matched at one junction end, which may reflect a read error. The source is a woman in her 40s in good health. The sample taken for sequencing was naive CD4+ T cells from blood.

The DNA for the CDR3 is TGTGCCAGCAGCGCGGGACCTTCCTTC. Translated: CASSAGPSF. The chain uses TRBV5-8 and TRBJ1-2; a possible D gene is TRBD1 (5 bases). The germline V gene has CDR1 SGHTS and CDR2 YDEGEE. The CDR3 length is 9 residues.